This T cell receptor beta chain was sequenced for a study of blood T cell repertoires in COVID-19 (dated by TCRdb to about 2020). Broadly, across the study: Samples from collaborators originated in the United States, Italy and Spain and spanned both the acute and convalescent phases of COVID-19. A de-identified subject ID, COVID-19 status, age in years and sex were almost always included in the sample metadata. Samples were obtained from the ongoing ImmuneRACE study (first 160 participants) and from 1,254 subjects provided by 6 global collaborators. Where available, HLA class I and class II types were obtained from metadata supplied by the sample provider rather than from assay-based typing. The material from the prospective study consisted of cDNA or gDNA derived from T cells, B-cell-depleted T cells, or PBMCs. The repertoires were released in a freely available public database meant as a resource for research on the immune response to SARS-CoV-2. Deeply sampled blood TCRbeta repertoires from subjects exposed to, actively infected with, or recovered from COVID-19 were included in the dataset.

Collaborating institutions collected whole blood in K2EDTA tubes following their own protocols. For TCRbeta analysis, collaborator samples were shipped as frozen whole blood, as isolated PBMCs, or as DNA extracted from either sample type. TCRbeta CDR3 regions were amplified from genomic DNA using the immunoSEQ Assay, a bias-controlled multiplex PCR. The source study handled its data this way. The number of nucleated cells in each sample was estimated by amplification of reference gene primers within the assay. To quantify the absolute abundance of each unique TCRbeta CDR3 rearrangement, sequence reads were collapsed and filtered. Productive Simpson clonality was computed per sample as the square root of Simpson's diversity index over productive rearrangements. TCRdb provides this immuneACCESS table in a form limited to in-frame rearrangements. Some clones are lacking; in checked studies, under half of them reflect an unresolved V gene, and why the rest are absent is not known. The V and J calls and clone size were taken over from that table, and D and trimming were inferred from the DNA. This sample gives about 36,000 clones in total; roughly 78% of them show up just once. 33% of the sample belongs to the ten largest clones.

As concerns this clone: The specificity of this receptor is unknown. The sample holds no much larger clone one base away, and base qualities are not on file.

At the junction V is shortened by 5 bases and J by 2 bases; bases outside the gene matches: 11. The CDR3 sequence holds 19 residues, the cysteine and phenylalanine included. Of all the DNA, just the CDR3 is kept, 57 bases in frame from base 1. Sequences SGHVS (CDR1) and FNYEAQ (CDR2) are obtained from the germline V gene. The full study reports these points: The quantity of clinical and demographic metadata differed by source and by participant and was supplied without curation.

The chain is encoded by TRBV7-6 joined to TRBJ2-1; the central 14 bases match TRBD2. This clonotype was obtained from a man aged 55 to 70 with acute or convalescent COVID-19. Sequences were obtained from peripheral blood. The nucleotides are TGTGCCAGCAGCCTCAACCCGGGACTAGCGGGAGCAACCTACAATGAGCAGTTCTTC. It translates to CASSLNPGLAGATYNEQFF. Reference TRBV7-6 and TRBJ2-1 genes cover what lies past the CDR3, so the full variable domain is GAGVSQSPRYKVTKRGQDVALRCDPISGHVSLYWYRQALGQGPEFLTYFNYEAQQDKSGLPNDRFSAERPEGSISTLTIQRTEQRDSAMYRCASSLNPGLAGATYNEQFFGPGTRLTVL.